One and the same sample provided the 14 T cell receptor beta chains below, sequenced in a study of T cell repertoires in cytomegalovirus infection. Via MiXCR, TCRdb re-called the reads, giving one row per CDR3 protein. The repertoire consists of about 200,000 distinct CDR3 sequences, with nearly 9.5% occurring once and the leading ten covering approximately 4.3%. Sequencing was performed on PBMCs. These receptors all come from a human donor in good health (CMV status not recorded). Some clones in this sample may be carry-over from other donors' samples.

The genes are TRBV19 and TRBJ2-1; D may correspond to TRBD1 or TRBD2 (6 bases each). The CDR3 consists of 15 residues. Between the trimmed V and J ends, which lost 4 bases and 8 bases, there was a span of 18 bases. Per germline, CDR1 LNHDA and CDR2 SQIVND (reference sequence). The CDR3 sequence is CASSTRDSGVYEQFF. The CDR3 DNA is TGTGCCAGTAGTACTCGGGACTCAGGGGTCTATGAGCAGTTCTTC.

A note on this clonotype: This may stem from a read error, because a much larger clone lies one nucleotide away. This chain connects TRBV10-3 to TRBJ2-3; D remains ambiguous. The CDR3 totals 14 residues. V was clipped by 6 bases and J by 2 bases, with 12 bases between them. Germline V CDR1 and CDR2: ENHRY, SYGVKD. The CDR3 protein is CAISWVEFTDTQYF. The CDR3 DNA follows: TGTGCCATCAGCTGGGTGGAATTCACAGATACGCAGTATTTT.

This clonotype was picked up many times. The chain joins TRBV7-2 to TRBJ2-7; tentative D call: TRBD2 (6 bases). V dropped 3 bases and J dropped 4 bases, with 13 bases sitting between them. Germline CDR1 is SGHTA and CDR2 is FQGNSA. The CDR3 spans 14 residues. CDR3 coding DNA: TGTGCCAGCAGCTTTAGTAGCGGCGGGTACGAGCAGTACTTC. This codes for CASSFSSGGYEQYF.

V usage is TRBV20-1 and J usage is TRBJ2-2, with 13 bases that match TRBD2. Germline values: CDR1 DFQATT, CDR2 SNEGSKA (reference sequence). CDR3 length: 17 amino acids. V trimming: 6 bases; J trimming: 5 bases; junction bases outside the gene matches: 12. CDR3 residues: CSAPRLAGGGRTGELFF. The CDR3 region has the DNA TGCAGTGCCCCCCGACTAGCGGGAGGCGGCCGTACCGGGGAGCTGTTTTTT.

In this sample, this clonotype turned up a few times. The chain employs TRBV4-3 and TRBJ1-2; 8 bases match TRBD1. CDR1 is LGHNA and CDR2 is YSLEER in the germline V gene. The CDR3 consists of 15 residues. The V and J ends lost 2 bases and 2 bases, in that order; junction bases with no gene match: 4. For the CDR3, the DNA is TGCGCCAGCAGCCAACAGGACAGGGCGAACTATGGCTACACCTTC. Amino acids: CASSQQDRANYGYTF.

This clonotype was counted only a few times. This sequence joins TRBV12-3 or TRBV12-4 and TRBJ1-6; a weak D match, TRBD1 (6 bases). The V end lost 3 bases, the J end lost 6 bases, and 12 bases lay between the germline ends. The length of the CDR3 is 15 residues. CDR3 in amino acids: CASSFGGGFNSPLHF. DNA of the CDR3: TGTGCCAGCAGTTTCGGGGGGGGCTTTAATTCACCCCTCCACTTT.

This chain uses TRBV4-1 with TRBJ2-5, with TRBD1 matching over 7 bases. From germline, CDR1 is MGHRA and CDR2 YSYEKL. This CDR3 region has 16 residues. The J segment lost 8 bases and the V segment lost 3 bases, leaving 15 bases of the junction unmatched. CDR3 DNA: TGCGCCAGCAGCCACGGACAGGCAATCACCAAGAGAACCCAGTACTTC. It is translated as CASSHGQAITKRTQYF.

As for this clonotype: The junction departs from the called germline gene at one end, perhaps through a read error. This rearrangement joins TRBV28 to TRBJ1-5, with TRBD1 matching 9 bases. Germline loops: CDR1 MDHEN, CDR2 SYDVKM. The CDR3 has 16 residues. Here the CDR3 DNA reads TGTGCCAGCAGTTTATATATGGGACAGGGCAAACAGCCCCAGCATTTT. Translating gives CASSLYMGQGKQPQHF.

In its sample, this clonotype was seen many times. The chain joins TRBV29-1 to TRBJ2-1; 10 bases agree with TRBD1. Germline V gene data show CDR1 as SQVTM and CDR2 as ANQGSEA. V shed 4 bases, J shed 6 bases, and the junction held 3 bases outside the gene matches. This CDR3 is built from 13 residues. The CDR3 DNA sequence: TGCAGCGTTGGACGGACAGGGGGCAATGAGCAGTTCTTC. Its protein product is CSVGRTGGNEQFF.

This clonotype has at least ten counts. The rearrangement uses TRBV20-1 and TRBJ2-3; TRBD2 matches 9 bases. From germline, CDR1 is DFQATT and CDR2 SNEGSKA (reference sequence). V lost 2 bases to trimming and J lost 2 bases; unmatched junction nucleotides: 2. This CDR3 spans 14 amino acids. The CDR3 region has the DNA TGCAGTGCTAGACTAGCGGGGTACACAGATACGCAGTATTTT. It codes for CSARLAGYTDTQYF.

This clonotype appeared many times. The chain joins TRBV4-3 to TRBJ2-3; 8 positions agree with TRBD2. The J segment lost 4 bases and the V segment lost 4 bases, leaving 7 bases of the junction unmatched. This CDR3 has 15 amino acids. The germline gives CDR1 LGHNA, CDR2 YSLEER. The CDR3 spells CASSPAGAEADTQYF. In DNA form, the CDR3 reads TGCGCCAGCAGCCCAGCGGGGGCAGAGGCAGATACGCAGTATTTT.

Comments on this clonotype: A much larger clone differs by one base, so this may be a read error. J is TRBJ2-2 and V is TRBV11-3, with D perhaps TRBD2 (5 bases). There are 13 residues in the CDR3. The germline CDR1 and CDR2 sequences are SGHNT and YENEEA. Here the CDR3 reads CASSSAGTGELCF. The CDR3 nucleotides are TGTGCCAGCAGCTCGGCGGGCACCGGGGAGCTGTGTTTT.

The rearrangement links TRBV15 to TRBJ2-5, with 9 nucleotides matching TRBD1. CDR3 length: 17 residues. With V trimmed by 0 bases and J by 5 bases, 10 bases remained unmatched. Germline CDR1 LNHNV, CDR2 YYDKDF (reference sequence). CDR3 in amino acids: CATSREQGARGGETQYF. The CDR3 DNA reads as TGTGCCACCAGCAGAGAACAGGGGGCGCGAGGAGGGGAGACCCAGTACTTC.

The CDR3 DNA sequence: TGTGCCACCAGCAGAGATAATGGGGGTGAAGCTTTCTTT. This encodes CATSRDNGGEAFF. V usage is TRBV15 and J usage is TRBJ1-1; possible D gene TRBD1, 5 bases. Germline-derived CDR1 and CDR2 are LNHNV and YYDKDF (reference sequence). V lost 0 bases to trimming and J lost 7 bases, with 9 bases between them. This CDR3 has 13 amino acids.